The 21 T cell receptor beta chains below all came from one sample that was sequenced in a study of technical replicates of blood from a handful of donors. Some clones are missing from TCRdb's copy, which holds only in-frame ones; the method was immunoSEQ multiplex PCR. This table has 59,000 or so clones, over 85% appearing once. Sample: PBMCs. These TCRs come from a human donor in good health. Some clones in this sample may be carry-over from other donors' samples.

This clone has a handful of counts. V and J are TRBV14 and TRBJ2-3; TRBD1 aligns across 7 bases. The CDR3 extends over 18 amino acids. In germline, CDR1 is SGHDN, CDR2 FVKESK. V was clipped by 1 base and J by 6 bases; unmatched bases: 16. The CDR3: CASSQVERGLRGADTQYF. CDR3 DNA: TGTGCCAGCAGCCAAGTGGAGAGGGGGCTTCGAGGTGCGGATACGCAGTATTTT.

This clone showed up just a few times. The V call is TRBV13, the J call TRBJ1-2; 9 bases are a match to TRBD1. Per the germline V gene, CDR1 is PRHDT and CDR2 is FYEKMQ (reference sequence). The CDR3 runs 14 residues. Trimming took 5 bases from V and 3 from J; bases not matched to a gene: 4. In nucleotides, the CDR3 is TGTGCCAGCAGCCCGGGACAGGGTTACTATGGCTACACCTTC. Translating it yields CASSPGQGYYGYTF.

The chain has TRBV7-2 and TRBJ2-7; 7 bases line up with TRBD2. The CDR3 extends over 15 amino acids. Trimming at V came to 0 bases and at J to 0 bases, leaving 2 bases not matched to a gene. Germline lookup yields CDR1 SGHTA and CDR2 FQGNSA. The CDR3 DNA follows: TGTGCCAGCAGCTTAGCGGGAGGGAGCTCCTACGAGCAGTACTTC. It codes for CASSLAGGSSYEQYF.

V is TRBV5-4 and J is TRBJ2-1; D might be TRBD1 (6 bases). Between the trimmed V and J ends, which lost 2 bases and 6 bases, there was a span of 12 bases. CDR1 SGHNT and CDR2 YYREEE come from the germline V gene (reference sequence). The CDR3 is made up of 14 amino acids. CDR3 sequence reads: CASSFYSGANEQFF. CDR3 nucleotide sequence: TGTGCCAGCAGCTTTTATTCAGGGGCCAATGAGCAGTTCTTC.

The chain links TRBV4-1 to TRBJ1-1, with D possibly matching TRBD1 (5 bases). V shed 4 bases and J shed 0 bases, with 18 bases lying between them. Germline CDR1 reads MGHRA; CDR2 reads YSYEKL. There are 17 residues in the CDR3. The CDR3 bases are TGCGCCAGCAGCCGACAAGATGGTGGGGCGCTGAACACTGAAGCTTTCTTT. This gives the protein CASSRQDGGALNTEAFF.

The chain couples TRBV9 to TRBJ2-5; 13 nucleotides align to TRBD2. Looked up from germline, CDR1 is SGDLS and CDR2 is YYNGEE. The CDR3 runs 16 residues. The trim removed 5 bases at V and 5 bases at J, leaving 9 bases unmatched. The CDR3: CASSRAGTSGVETQYF. For the CDR3, the DNA is TGTGCCAGCAGTAGGGCCGGGACTAGCGGGGTCGAGACCCAGTACTTC. Complete variable domain (other parts from reference TRBV9 and TRBJ2-5): DSGVTQTPKHLITATGQRVTLRCSPRSGDLSVYWYQQSLDQGLQFLIQYYNGEERAKGNILERFSAQQFPDLHSELNLSSLELGDSALYFCASSRAGTSGVETQYFGPGTRLLVL.

The chain has TRBV4-3 and TRBJ2-7; the match to TRBD2 covers 10 bases. V shed 2 bases and J 2 bases; nucleotides not matched to a gene: 3. CDR3 size: 15 residues. Germline assignment: CDR1 LGHNA and CDR2 YSLEER. Here the CDR3 DNA reads TGCGCCAGCAGCCAACATAGCGGGAGGCCCTACGAGCAGTACTTC. Translation gives CASSQHSGRPYEQYF.

The chain links TRBV6-6 to TRBJ2-7, with D uncertain. V lost 1 base and J lost 3, with 7 bases in between. The CDR3 has 13 residues. The germline gives CDR1 MNHNY, CDR2 SVGAGI (reference sequence). The CDR3 spells CASSYWRGYEQYF. DNA for the CDR3: TGTGCCAGCAGTTACTGGAGAGGCTACGAGCAGTACTTC.

The rearrangement uses TRBV5-1 and TRBJ2-5; 11 bases agree with TRBD1. This CDR3 region has 14 residues. The germline gives CDR1 SGHRS, CDR2 YFSETQ. J gave up 4 bases and V 4 bases, and 3 bases lay outside the gene matches. CDR3 region: CASSGQGAGETQYF. The DNA of the CDR3 is TGCGCCAGCAGCGGACAGGGGGCAGGAGAGACCCAGTACTTC.

The rearrangement joins TRBV7-3 to TRBJ2-3; 8 nucleotides line up with TRBD1. The CDR3 totals 15 residues. Germline V gene sequence: CDR1 SGHTA, CDR2 FQGTGA. With V trimmed by 2 bases and J by 0 bases, 1 base remained unmatched. The CDR3 is CASSLQGASTDTQYF. CDR3 DNA: TGTGCCAGCAGCTTACAGGGGGCTAGCACAGATACGCAGTATTTT.

The chain couples TRBV2 to TRBJ2-1; TRBD2 might be the D (5 bases). Per germline, CDR1 SNHLY and CDR2 FYNNEI. Trimming pared 8 bases from V and 6 bases from J, leaving 11 bases between. This CDR3 comprises 12 residues. CDR3 region: CASDKRTNEQFF. CDR3 nucleotide sequence: TGTGCCAGCGATAAGCGGACCAATGAGCAGTTCTTC.

This sequence joins TRBV7-9 and TRBJ1-5; D gene unclear. This CDR3 is 19 amino acids long. Trimming took 1 base from V and 0 from J, leaving 19 bases between them. The V gene's germline CDR1 is SEHNR and CDR2 FQNEAQ (reference sequence). The CDR3 sequence: CASSLDTEYDFYSNQPQHF. CDR3 bases: TGTGCCAGCAGCTTAGACACAGAATACGATTTCTATAGCAATCAGCCCCAGCATTTT.

V usage is TRBV11-1 and J usage is TRBJ2-2; tentatively, D is TRBD1 (5 bases). The V end lost 5 bases, the J end lost 4 bases, and 11 bases lay between the germline ends. Germline V gene sequence: CDR1 SGHAT, CDR2 FQDESV (reference sequence). CDR3 length equals 14 residues. The CDR3, as DNA: TGTGCCAGCAGCACAACAGGATTCACCGGGGAGCTGTTTTTT. Protein sequence: CASSTTGFTGELFF.

The chain combines TRBV7-9 with TRBJ1-6, with D tentatively TRBD1 (6 bases). The CDR3 is 15 amino acids. Trimming took off 5 bases at V and 10 bases at J, with 18 bases between the two ends. Germline CDR1 reads SEHNR; CDR2 reads FQNEAQ (reference sequence). The DNA of the CDR3 is TGTGCCAGCAGCGCACGGCAAGGGGGAAGGTCACCCCTCCACTTT. Amino acid sequence: CASSARQGGRSPLHF.

Only one count was recorded for this clone. The chain uses TRBV13 and TRBJ2-7; the D gene is possibly TRBD2 (5 bases). The CDR3 runs 13 residues. Germline assignment: CDR1 PRHDT and CDR2 FYEKMQ (reference sequence). With 8 bases removed from V and 0 bases from J, the gap between germline ends came to 11 bases. CDR3: CASCEGSSYEQYF. In DNA, the CDR3 is TGTGCCAGCTGTGAGGGAAGCTCCTACGAGCAGTACTTC.

In its sample, this clone was seen once. CDR3 DNA sequence: TGTGCCTGGGGCCACCGGGACAGGGGAAGGCCCCTCCACTTT. Amino acid sequence: CAWGHRDRGRPLHF. The chain couples TRBV30 to TRBJ1-6; 10 positions match TRBD1. The CDR3 runs 14 residues. In germline, CDR1 is GTSNPN, CDR2 SVGIG (reference sequence). V was clipped by 5 bases and J by 13 bases; unmatched bases: 11. Full variable domain (remainder filled in from reference TRBV30 and TRBJ1-6): SQTIHQWPATLVQPVGSPLSLECTVEGTSNPNLYWYRQAAGRGLQLLFYSVGIGQISSEVPQNLSASRPQDRQFILSSKKLLLSDSGFYLCAWGHRDRGRPLHFGNGTRLTVT.

This clone showed up just a few times. This chain uses TRBV21-1 with TRBJ1-6; the table names TRBD1, a call not compared with the DNA. TRBV21-1 is marked as a pseudogene. CDR3 length: 15 amino acids. CDR3 region: CASSKPPGHLSPLHF. Written as DNA, the CDR3 is TGTGCCAGCAGCAAACCCCCGGGACACCTTTCACCCCTCCACTTT.

The chain couples TRBV6-1 to TRBJ2-1; D gene ambiguous. The V end lost 11 bases, the J end lost 0 bases, and 17 bases lay between the germline ends. The CDR3 has 15 amino acids. Germline V gives CDR1 MNHNS, CDR2 SASEGT. CDR3 residues: CAGQKDHGSYNEQFF. The CDR3 nucleotides are TGTGCCGGCCAGAAAGATCATGGCTCCTACAATGAGCAGTTCTTC.

The chain recombines TRBV4-1 with TRBJ1-4, with D possibly being TRBD1 (5 bases). CDR3 length equals 15 residues. Germline V gene sequence: CDR1 MGHRA, CDR2 YSYEKL. V was cut by 5 bases and J by 3 bases, with 13 bases left in between. In DNA form, the CDR3 reads TGCGCCAGCAGCAAGGGACTGGCGGCTAATGAAAAACTGTTTTTT. Protein sequence: CASSKGLAANEKLFF.

This rearrangement joins TRBV7-2 to TRBJ2-7; 13 positions match TRBD2. Germline loops: CDR1 SGHTA, CDR2 FQGNSA. The CDR3 runs 15 residues. The trim removed 3 bases at V and 3 bases at J, leaving 2 bases unmatched. The DNA for the CDR3 is TGTGCCAGCAGCTTCGGACTAGCGGGAGACTACGAGCAGTACTTC. It is translated as CASSFGLAGDYEQYF.

The V call is TRBV4-1, the J call TRBJ2-7; 11 nucleotides agree with TRBD2. In germline, CDR1 is MGHRA, CDR2 YSYEKL. V gave up 4 bases and J gave up 4 bases; unmatched junction bases: 6. This CDR3 comprises 15 residues. CDR3 in DNA: TGCGCCAGCAGCCGAACGACTAGCGGGATTTACGAGCAGTACTTC. The encoded protein is CASSRTTSGIYEQYF.